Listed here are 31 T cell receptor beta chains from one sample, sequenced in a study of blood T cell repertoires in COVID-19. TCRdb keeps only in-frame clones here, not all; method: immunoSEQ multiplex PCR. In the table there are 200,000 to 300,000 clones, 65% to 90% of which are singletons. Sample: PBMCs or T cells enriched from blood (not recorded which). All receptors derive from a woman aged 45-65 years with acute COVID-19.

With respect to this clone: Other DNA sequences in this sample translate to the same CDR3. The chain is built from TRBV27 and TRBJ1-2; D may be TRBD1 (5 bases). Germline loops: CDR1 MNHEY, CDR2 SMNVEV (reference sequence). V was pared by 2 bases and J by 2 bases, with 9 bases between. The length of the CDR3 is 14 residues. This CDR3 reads CASSLQGGNYGYTF. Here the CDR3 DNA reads TGTGCCAGCAGTTTACAGGGAGGCAACTATGGCTACACCTTC.

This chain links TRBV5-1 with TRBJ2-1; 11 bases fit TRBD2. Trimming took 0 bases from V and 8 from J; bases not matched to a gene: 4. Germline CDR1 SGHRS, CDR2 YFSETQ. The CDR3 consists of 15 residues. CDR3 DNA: TGCGCCAGCAGCTTGGTAGCGGGGGGGCAGGATGAGCAGTTCTTC. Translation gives CASSLVAGGQDEQFF.

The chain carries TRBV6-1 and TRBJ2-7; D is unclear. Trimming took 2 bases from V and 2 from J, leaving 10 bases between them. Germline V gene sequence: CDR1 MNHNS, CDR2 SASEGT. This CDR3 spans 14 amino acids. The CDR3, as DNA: TGTGCCAGCAGTGAAATACAGATCGCCTACGAGCAGTACTTC. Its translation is CASSEIQIAYEQYF.

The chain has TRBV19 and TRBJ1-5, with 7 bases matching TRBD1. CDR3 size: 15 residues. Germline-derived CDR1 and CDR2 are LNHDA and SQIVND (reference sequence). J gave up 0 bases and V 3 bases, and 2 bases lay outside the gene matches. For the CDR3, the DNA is TGTGCCAGTAGTATTGGGACAGCTAGCAATCAGCCCCAGCATTTT. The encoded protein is CASSIGTASNQPQHF.

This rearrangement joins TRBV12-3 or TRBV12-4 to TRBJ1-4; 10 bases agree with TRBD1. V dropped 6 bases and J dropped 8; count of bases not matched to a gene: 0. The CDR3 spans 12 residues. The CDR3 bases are TGTGCCAGCAGGACAGGGGGCGAAAAACTGTTTTTT. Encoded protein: CASRTGGEKLFF.

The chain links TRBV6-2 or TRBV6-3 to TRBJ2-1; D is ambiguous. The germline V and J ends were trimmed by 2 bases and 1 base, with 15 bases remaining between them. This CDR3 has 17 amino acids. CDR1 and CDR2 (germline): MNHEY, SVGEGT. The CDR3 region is CASSYGTASRSYNEQFF. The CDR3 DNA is TGTGCCAGCAGTTACGGAACAGCATCACGTTCCTACAATGAGCAGTTCTTC.

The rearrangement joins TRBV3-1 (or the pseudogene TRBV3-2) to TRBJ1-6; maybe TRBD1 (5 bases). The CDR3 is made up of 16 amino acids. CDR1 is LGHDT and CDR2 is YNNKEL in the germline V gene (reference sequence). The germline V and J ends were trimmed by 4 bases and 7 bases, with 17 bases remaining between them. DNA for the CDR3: TGTGCCAGCAGCCCTGTCCGACAGATCTTAAATTCACCCCTCCACTTT. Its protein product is CASSPVRQILNSPLHF.

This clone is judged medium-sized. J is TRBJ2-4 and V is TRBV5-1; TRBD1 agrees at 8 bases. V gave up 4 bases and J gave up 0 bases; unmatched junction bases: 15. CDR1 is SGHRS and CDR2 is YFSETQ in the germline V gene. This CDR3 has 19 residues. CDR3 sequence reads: CASSADTGTGRLAKNIQYF. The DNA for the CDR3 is TGCGCCAGCAGCGCCGACACCGGGACAGGAAGATTAGCCAAAAACATTCAGTACTTC.

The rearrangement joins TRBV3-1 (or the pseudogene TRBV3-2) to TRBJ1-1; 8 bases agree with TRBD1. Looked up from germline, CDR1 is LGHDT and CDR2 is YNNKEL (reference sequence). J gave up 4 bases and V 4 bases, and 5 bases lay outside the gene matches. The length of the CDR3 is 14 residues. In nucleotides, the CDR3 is TGTGCCAGCAGCCTCCAGGGGGCACTCACTGAAGCTTTCTTT. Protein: CASSLQGALTEAFF.

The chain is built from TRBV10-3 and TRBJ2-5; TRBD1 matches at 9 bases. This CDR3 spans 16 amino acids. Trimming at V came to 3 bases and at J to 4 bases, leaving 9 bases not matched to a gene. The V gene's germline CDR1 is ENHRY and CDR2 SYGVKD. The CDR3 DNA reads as TGTGCCATCAGTGAACCTCTCGGGACAGGGCGAGAGACCCAGTACTTC. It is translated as CAISEPLGTGRETQYF.

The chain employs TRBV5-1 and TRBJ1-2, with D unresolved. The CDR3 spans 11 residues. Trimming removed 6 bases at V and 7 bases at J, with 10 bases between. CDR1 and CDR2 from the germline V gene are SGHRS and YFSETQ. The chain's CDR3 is CASTEGSGYTF. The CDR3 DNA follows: TGCGCCAGCACTGAGGGTTCTGGCTACACCTTC.

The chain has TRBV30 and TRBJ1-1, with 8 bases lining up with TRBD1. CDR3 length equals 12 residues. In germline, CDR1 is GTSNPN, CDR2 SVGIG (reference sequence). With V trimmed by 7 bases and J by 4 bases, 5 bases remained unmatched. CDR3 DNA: TGTGCCTCCAGGGGGCTGGTCACTGAAGCTTTCTTT. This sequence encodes CASRGLVTEAFF.

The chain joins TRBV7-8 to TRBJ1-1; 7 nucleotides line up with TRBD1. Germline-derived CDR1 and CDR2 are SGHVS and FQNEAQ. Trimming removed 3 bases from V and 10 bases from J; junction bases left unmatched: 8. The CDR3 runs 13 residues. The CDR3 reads CASSLTGTAGAFF. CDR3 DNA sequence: TGTGCCAGCAGCTTGACAGGGACGGCAGGAGCTTTCTTT. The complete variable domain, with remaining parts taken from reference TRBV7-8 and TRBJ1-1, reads GAGVSQSPRYKVAKRGQDVALRCDPISGHVSLFWYQQALGQGPEFLTYFQNEAQLDKSGLPSDRFFAERPEGSVSTLKIQRTQQEDSAVYLCASSLTGTAGAFFGQGTRLTVV.

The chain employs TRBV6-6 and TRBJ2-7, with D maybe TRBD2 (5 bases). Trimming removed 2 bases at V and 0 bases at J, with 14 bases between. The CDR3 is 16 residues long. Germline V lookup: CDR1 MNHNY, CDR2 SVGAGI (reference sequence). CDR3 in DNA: TGTGCCAGCAGTTACCGCGAGGTAGGGAGCTCCTACGAGCAGTACTTC. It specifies CASSYREVGSSYEQYF.

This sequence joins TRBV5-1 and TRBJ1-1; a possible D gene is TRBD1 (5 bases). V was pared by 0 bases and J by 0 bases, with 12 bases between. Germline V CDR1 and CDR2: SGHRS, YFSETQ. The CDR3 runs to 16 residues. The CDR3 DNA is TGCGCCAGCAGCTTGGCCGGGGGGAACATGAACACTGAAGCTTTCTTT. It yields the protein CASSLAGGNMNTEAFF.

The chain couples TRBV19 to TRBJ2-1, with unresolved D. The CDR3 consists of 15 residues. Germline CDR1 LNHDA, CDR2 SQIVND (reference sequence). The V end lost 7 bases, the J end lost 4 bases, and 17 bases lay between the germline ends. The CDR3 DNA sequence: TGTGCCAGTAATTCGGAGCCGGCCGATTACAATGAGCAGTTCTTC. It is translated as CASNSEPADYNEQFF.

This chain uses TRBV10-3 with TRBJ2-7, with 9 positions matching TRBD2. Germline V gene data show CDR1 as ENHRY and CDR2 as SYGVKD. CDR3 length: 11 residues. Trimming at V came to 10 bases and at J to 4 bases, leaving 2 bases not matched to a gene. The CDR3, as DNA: TGTGCCAGCGGGGGGGCTTACGAGCAGTACTTC. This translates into CASGGAYEQYF.

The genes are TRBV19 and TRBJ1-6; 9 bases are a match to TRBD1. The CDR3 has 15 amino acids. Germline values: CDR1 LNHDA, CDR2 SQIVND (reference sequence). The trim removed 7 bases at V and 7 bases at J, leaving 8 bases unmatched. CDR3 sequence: CASTPAGTGNSPLHF. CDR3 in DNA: TGTGCCAGTACTCCAGCCGGGACAGGGAATTCACCCCTCCACTTT.

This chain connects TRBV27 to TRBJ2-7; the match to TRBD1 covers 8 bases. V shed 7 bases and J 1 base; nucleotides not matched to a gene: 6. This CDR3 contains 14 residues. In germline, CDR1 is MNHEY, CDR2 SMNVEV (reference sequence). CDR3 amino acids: CASTSRGPSYEQYF. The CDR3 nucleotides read TGTGCCAGCACTTCCAGGGGGCCATCCTACGAGCAGTACTTC.

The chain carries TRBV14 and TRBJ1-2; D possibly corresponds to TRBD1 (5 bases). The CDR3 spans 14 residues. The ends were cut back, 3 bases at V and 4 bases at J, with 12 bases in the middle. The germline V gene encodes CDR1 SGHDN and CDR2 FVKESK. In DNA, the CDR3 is TGTGCCAGCAGCCACGGGGGGTCAAGCTATGGCTACACCTTC. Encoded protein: CASSHGGSSYGYTF.

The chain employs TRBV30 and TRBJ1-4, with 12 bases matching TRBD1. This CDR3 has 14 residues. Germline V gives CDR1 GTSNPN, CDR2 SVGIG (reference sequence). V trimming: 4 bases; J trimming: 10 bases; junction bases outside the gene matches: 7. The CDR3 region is CAWKGTGGWGKLFF. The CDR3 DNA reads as TGTGCCTGGAAAGGGACAGGGGGCTGGGGAAAACTGTTTTTT.

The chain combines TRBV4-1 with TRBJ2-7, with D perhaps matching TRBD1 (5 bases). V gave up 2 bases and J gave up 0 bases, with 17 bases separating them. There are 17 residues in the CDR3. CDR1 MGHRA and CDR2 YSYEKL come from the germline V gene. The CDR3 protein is CASSQPSTGAHSYEQYF. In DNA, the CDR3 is TGCGCCAGCAGCCAACCTTCTACAGGAGCTCACTCCTACGAGCAGTACTTC.

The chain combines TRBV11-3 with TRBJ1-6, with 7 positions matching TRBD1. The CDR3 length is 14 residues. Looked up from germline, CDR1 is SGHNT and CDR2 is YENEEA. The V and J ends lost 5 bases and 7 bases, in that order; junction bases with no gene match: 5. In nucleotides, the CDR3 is TGTGCCAGCAGCCGAACAGGGGCCAATTCACCCCTCCACTTT. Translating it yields CASSRTGANSPLHF.

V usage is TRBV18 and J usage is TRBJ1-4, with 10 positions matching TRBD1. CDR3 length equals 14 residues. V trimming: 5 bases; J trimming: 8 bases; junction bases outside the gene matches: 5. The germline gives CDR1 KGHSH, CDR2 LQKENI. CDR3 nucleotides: TGTGCCAGCTCATCCCGACAGGGGGCGGAAAAACTGTTTTTT. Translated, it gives CASSSRQGAEKLFF.

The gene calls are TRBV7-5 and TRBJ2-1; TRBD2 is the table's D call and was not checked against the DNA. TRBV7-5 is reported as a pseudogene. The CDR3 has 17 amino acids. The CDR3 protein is CARSPGSGAGHYNEQFF. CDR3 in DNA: TGTGCCAGAAGCCCCGGGTCAGGAGCGGGGCATTACAATGAGCAGTTCTTC.

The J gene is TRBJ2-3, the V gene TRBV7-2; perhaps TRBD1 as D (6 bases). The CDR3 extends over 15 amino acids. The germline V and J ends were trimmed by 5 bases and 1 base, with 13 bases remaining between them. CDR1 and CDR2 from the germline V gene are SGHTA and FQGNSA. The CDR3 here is CASSPFHRGTDTQYF. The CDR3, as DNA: TGTGCCAGCAGCCCATTCCACAGGGGCACAGATACGCAGTATTTT.

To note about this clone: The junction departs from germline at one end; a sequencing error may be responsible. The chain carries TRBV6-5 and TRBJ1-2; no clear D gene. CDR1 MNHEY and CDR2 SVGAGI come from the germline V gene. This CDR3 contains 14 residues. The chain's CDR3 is CASRYLSGYYGYTF. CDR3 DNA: TGTGCCAGCAGATACTTGTCGGGATACTATGGCTACACCTTC.

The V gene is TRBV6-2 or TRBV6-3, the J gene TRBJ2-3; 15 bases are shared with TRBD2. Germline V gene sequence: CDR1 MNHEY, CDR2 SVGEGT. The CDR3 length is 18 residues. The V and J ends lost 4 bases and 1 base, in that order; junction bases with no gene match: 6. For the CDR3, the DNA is TGTGCCAGCAGTTCGGGGACTAGCGGGGGGCTACGCACAGATACGCAGTATTTT. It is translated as CASSSGTSGGLRTDTQYF.

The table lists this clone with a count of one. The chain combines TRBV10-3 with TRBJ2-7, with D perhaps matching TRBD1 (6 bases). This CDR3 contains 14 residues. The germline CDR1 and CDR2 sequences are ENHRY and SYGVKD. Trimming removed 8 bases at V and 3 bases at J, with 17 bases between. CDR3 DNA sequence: TGTGCCATCCTGGACAGCGGAAAAAACTACGAGCAGTACTTC. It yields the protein CAILDSGKNYEQYF.

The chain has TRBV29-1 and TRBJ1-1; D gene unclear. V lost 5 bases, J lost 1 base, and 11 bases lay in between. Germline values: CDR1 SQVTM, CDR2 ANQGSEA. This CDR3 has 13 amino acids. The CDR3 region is CSVRGFSNTEAFF. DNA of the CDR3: TGCAGCGTTCGCGGGTTTTCGAACACTGAAGCTTTCTTT.

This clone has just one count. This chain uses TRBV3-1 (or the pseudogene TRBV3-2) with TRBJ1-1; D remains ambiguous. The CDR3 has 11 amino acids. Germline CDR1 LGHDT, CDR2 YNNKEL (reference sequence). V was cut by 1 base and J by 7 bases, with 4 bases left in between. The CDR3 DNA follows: TGTGCCAGCAGCCAAGCTCTTGAAGCTTTCTTT. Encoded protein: CASSQALEAFF.